Included here is one TCR beta chain sequence, with context. Its specificity is unknown. Libraries were prepared by immunoSEQ multiplex PCR; TCRdb keeps only in-frame clonotypes and omits some of them. The sample holds tens of thousands of clones, around 97% seen once. In a few donor pairs, unstimulated naive, memory, effector memory and TEMRA subsets were sequenced. The sample originates from a study of siplizumab effects on memory and regulatory T cells. Study-level results: Contribution to the alloresponse seemed major for naive T cells, which also seemed more diverse than memory cells. Mapping to unstimulated subsets was achieved for only a minor fraction of alloreactive clones. Siplizumab produced a significant reduction in alloreactive sequences that were traceable to unstimulated CD4+ memory cells.

Germline V CDR1 and CDR2: LNHDA, SQIVND (reference sequence). V shed 6 bases, J shed 0 bases, and the junction held 8 bases outside the gene matches. The CDR3 consists of 16 residues. The sample consisted of naive CD4+ T cells sorted from blood. This TCR derives from a human donor in good health. The gene calls are TRBV19 and TRBJ1-1, with 9 nucleotides matching TRBD1. DNA of the CDR3: TGTGCCAGTAGACAGGGACAGGGAAGGTTGAACACTGAAGCTTTCTTT. Its translation: CASRQGQGRLNTEAFF.